Listed below are T cell receptor beta chains from one sample, sequenced in a study of blood T cells in healthy people across ages. From the 5' RACE reads, TCRdb called clonotypes with MiXCR, one entry per CDR3 protein. The sample lists over 1,500,000 distinct CDR3 sequences, just under 50% seen once, with less than 2.5% in the top ten. Specimen: blood. All receptors derive from a woman in her forties in good health. The CDR3 runs from the conserved cysteine through the conserved F or W. The order of the fields is CDR3 DNA, CDR3 protein, D gene, clone size, J gene, V gene. The D gene is left open where the match is weak. Size values are once, few and many counts, or a class for expanded clones, and some rows have none.

DNA: TGTGCCAGCAGTTTACTTGAAGCTTTCTTT; CDR3: CASSLLEAFF; D: NA; size: NA; J: TRBJ1-1; V: TRBV12-3/TRBV12-4
DNA: TGTGCCAGCAGCTTTACCAACAGGGGCTCTGGGGCCAACGTCCTGACTTTC; CDR3: CASSFTNRGSGANVLTF; D: TRBD1; size: few; J: TRBJ2-6; V: TRBV5-6
DNA: TGCAGCGTTGAAGTAGCGGGGGCCTACAATGAGCAGTTCTTC; CDR3: CSVEVAGAYNEQFF; D: TRBD2; size: NA; J: TRBJ2-1; V: TRBV29-1
DNA: TGTGCCAGCAGTCGCTGGGGGGCGCAGTACAATGAGCAGTTCTTC; CDR3: CASSRWGAQYNEQFF; D: NA; size: NA; J: TRBJ2-1; V: TRBV5-6
DNA: TGTGCCAGCAGCCAGACAGATGAGCAGTTCTTC; CDR3: CASSQTDEQFF; D: NA; size: few; J: TRBJ2-1; V: TRBV6-2/TRBV6-3
DNA: TGTGCCAGCAGCCCCCAGGGAGGTAGGACCGGAGATACGCAGTATTTT; CDR3: CASSPQGGRTGDTQYF; D: NA; size: NA; J: TRBJ2-3; V: TRBV7-3
DNA: TGTGCCAGCAGCCAAGGGGTCGTAGGGCGTCCCTCCTCCTACGAGCAGTACTTC; CDR3: CASSQGVVGRPSSYEQYF; D: NA; size: NA; J: TRBJ2-7; V: TRBV14
DNA: TGTGCCAGCAGCCCAGTGGGACAGGGGGTCGATACGCAGTATTTT; CDR3: CASSPVGQGVDTQYF; D: TRBD1; size: NA; J: TRBJ2-3; V: TRBV9
DNA: TGCAGTGCTAGAGCCCAGGATAACACTGAAGCTTTCTTT; CDR3: CSARAQDNTEAFF; D: NA; size: few; J: TRBJ1-1; V: TRBV20-1
DNA: TGTGCCACCAATCCGGGGACTAGCGACGAGCAGTTCTTC; CDR3: CATNPGTSDEQFF; D: TRBD2; size: few; J: TRBJ2-1; V: TRBV24-1
DNA: TGCGCCAGCGGCCGGACAGGGGGCTTTAATGAAGCTTTCTTT; CDR3: CASGRTGGFNEAFF; D: TRBD1; size: NA; J: TRBJ1-1; V: TRBV5-1
DNA: TGTGCCAGCAGCCCACAGGGGGGCTTACGGTACAATGAGCAGTTCTTC; CDR3: CASSPQGGLRYNEQFF; D: TRBD1; size: NA; J: TRBJ2-1; V: TRBV12-3/TRBV12-4
DNA: TGTGCCAGCAGTCCTACTAGCAGGGAAGAGACCCAGTACTTC; CDR3: CASSPTSREETQYF; D: NA; size: NA; J: TRBJ2-5; V: TRBV27
DNA: TGTGCCAGCAGCTGGACGACAGGGGTACAAGAGACCCAGTACTTC; CDR3: CASSWTTGVQETQYF; D: TRBD1; size: NA; J: TRBJ2-5; V: TRBV5-6
DNA: TGTGCCAGCAGCTTAGAGCTCGGTTTCTCCTACAATGAGCAGTTCTTC; CDR3: CASSLELGFSYNEQFF; D: NA; size: NA; J: TRBJ2-1; V: TRBV7-2
DNA: TGCAGTGCTAGAGCCCCAGGGCGGGGGATAGAGCTACCCAAAAACATTCAGTACTTC; CDR3: CSARAPGRGIELPKNIQYF; D: TRBD2; size: few; J: TRBJ2-4; V: TRBV20-1
DNA: TGTGCCAGCAGCCAAGGACCTGATCGATCCTATGGCGACACCTTC; CDR3: CASSQGPDRSYGDTF; D: NA; size: NA; J: TRBJ1-2; V: TRBV5-5
DNA: TGCGCCAGCAGTTACGGGGCCTACCGAGACACCATATATTTT; CDR3: CASSYGAYRDTIYF; D: NA; size: NA; J: TRBJ1-3; V: TRBV6-2/TRBV6-3
DNA: TGCGCCAGCAGGGACAGCCCTAATTCAGATACGCAGTATTTT; CDR3: CASRDSPNSDTQYF; D: NA; size: NA; J: TRBJ2-3; V: TRBV5-1
DNA: TGCGCCAGCAGAAGGGACGGACAATATAATTCACCCCTCCACTTT; CDR3: CASRRDGQYNSPLHF; D: NA; size: once; J: TRBJ1-6; V: TRBV5-1
DNA: TGTGCCAGCAGCTTACTAGCGGGGGTTAGCACAGATACGCAGTATTTT; CDR3: CASSLLAGVSTDTQYF; D: TRBD2; size: few; J: TRBJ2-3; V: TRBV13
DNA: TGTGCCAGCAGGGACCTGGGCAGCTACGAGCAGTACTTC; CDR3: CASRDLGSYEQYF; D: NA; size: few; J: TRBJ2-7; V: TRBV27